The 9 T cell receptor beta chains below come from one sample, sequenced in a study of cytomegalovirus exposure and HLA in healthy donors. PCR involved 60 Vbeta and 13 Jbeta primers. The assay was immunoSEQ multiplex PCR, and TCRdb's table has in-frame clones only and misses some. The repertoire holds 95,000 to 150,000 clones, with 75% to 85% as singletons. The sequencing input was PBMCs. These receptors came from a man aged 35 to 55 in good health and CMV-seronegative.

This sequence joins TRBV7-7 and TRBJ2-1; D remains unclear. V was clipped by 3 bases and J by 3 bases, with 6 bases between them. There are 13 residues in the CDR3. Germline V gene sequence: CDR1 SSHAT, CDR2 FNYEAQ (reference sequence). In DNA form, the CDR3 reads TGTGCCAGCAGCTTTAACGGCTACAATGAGCAGTTCTTC. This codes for CASSFNGYNEQFF.

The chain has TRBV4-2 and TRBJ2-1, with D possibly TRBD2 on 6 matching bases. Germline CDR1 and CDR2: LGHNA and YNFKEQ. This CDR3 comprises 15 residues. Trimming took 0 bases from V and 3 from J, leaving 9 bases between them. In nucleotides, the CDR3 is TGTGCCAGCAGCCAAGATCGGGGGTACTACAATGAGCAGTTCTTC. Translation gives CASSQDRGYYNEQFF.

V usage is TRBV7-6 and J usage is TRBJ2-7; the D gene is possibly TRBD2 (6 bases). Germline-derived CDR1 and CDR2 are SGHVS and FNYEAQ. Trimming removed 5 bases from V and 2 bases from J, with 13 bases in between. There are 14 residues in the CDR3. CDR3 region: CASSGGAGPYEQYF. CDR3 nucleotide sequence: TGTGCCAGCAGCGGCGGGGCAGGGCCCTACGAGCAGTACTTC. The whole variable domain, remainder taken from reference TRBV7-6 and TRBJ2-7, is GAGVSQSPRYKVTKRGQDVALRCDPISGHVSLYWYRQALGQGPEFLTYFNYEAQQDKSGLPNDRFSAERPEGSISTLTIQRTEQRDSAMYRCASSGGAGPYEQYFGPGTRLTVT.

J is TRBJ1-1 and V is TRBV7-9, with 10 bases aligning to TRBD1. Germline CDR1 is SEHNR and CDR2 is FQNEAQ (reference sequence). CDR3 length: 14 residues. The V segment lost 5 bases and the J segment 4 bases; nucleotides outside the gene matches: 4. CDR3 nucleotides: TGTGCCAGCAGCCCTGGACAGGGGGGCACTGAAGCTTTCTTT. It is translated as CASSPGQGGTEAFF.

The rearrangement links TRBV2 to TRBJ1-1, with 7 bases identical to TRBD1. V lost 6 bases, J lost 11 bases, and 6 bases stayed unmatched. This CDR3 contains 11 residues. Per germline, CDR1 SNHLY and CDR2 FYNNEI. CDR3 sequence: CASSDDRVAFF. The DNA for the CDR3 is TGTGCCAGCAGCGATGACAGGGTCGCTTTCTTT. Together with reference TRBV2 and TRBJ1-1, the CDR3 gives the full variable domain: EPEVTQTPSHQVTQMGQEVILRCVPISNHLYFYWYRQILGQKVEFLVSFYNNEISEKSEIFDDQFSVERPDGSNFTLKIRSTKLEDSAMYFCASSDDRVAFFGQGTRLTVV.

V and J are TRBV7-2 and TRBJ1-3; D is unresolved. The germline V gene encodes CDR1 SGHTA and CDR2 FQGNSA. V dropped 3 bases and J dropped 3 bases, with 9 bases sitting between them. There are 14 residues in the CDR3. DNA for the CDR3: TGTGCCAGCAGCTTCTTGGCATTTGGAAACACCATATATTTT. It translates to CASSFLAFGNTIYF.

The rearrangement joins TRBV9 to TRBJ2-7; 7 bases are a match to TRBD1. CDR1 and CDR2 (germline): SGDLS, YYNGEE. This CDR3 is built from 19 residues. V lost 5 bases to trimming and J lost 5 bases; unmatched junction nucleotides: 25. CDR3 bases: TGTGCCAGCAGTTATACTATTACAACCCCCGGGACAGACACGAACGAGCAGTACTTC. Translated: CASSYTITTPGTDTNEQYF.

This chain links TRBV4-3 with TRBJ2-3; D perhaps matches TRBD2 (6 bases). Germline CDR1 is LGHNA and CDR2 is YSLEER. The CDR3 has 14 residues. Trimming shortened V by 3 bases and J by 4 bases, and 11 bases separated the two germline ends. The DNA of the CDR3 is TGCGCCAGCAGCCAGGGACCGGGGGCAGATACGCAGTATTTT. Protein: CASSQGPGADTQYF.

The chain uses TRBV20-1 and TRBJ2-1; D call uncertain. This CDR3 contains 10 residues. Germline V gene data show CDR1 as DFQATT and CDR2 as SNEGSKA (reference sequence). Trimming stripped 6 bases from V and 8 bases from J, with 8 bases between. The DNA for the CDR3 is TGCAGTGCCAAGAGTGATGAGCAGTTCTTC. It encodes CSAKSDEQFF.